Listed below are T cell receptor beta chains from one sample, sequenced in a study of cytomegalovirus exposure and HLA in healthy donors. Some clones are missing from TCRdb's copy, which holds only in-frame ones; the method was immunoSEQ multiplex PCR. This repertoire shows roughly 180,000 clones, roughly 84% found once; its top ten account for 1.5%. The sample was PBMCs. The receptors shown here come from a male donor in good health and CMV-seronegative. Each CDR3 is given with its conserved first and last residue. The order of the fields is D gene, J gene, V gene, clone size, CDR3 DNA, CDR3 protein. D genes are given only for firm matches. Some rows have no size entry. The others give once, few or many, or a class for an expanded clone.

D: -
J: TRBJ2-1
V: TRBV30
size: -
DNA: TGTGCCTGGAGTCCCACGGATTGGGAGGAGCAGTTCTTC
CDR3: CAWSPTDWEEQFF

D: TRBD2
J: TRBJ2-1
V: TRBV5-1
size: -
DNA: TGCGCCAGCAGCCGGGGGACTAGCGGGGGGGTCTTCTCCTACAATGAGCAGTTCTTC
CDR3: CASSRGTSGGVFSYNEQFF

D: TRBD1
J: TRBJ2-7
V: TRBV7-7
size: -
DNA: TGTGCCAGCAGCTCTGGACAGGGGGAGGACGAGCAGTACTTC
CDR3: CASSSGQGEDEQYF

D: TRBD2
J: TRBJ2-2
V: TRBV7-9
size: -
DNA: TGTTCCAGCAGCCTACTAGCGGGAGCCGTCGGGGAGCTGTTTTTT
CDR3: CSSSLLAGAVGELFF

D: -
J: TRBJ1-6
V: TRBV30
size: -
DNA: TGTGCCTGGAGTCTTGTTTCTACTTCACCCCTCCACTTT
CDR3: CAWSLVSTSPLHF

D: -
J: TRBJ1-1
V: TRBV28
size: -
DNA: TGTGCCAGCAGTTTCGATAGAAACACTGAAGCTTTCTTT
CDR3: CASSFDRNTEAFF

D: -
J: TRBJ1-2
V: TRBV15
size: -
DNA: TGTGCCACCAGTAAAACTCCCTCGGGGGGGCTGGATAGCTATGGCTACACCTTC
CDR3: CATSKTPSGGLDSYGYTF

D: TRBD1
J: TRBJ1-1
V: TRBV19
size: -
DNA: TGTGCCAGTAGGGACAGGGGATGGCCGAACACTGAAGCTTTCTTT
CDR3: CASRDRGWPNTEAFF

D: -
J: TRBJ2-7
V: TRBV6-5
size: -
DNA: TGTGCCAGCAGTGACTCGGTCGGCGAGCAGTACTTC
CDR3: CASSDSVGEQYF

D: -
J: TRBJ2-2
V: TRBV27
size: -
DNA: TGTGCCAGCAGTTCATACACCGGGGAGCTGTTTTTT
CDR3: CASSSYTGELFF

D: TRBD1
J: TRBJ1-2
V: TRBV6-5
size: -
DNA: TGTGCCACCTTGAAGACAGGGCTAATGGGTGGCTACACCTTC
CDR3: CATLKTGLMGGYTF

D: TRBD1
J: TRBJ1-6
V: TRBV15
size: -
DNA: TGTGCCACCAGCAGAGATCTGTGGGACAGGCTGACACCCCTCCACTTT
CDR3: CATSRDLWDRLTPLHF

D: -
J: TRBJ1-1
V: TRBV2
size: -
DNA: TGTGCCAGCAATTTGGCCCTTTGGAACACTGAAGCTTTCTTT
CDR3: CASNLALWNTEAFF

D: TRBD1
J: TRBJ1-1
V: TRBV5-6
size: -
DNA: TGTGCCAGCAGCTGGAGACAGGGGCTGAACACTGAAGCTTTCTTT
CDR3: CASSWRQGLNTEAFF

D: TRBD2
J: TRBJ2-3
V: TRBV28
size: -
DNA: TGTGCCAGCAGTATAGCGGGGGGGCCTGGAGATACGCAGTATTTT
CDR3: CASSIAGGPGDTQYF

D: -
J: TRBJ1-1
V: TRBV7-3
size: -
DNA: TGTGCCAGCAGCTTACAGGGTACAATGAACACTGAAGCTTTCTTT
CDR3: CASSLQGTMNTEAFF

D: TRBD1
J: TRBJ1-2
V: TRBV4-3
size: -
DNA: TGCGCCAGCAGCCCGGGACAGTCCCTCCATGGCTACACCTTC
CDR3: CASSPGQSLHGYTF

D: TRBD1
J: TRBJ2-2
V: TRBV13
size: once
DNA: TGTGCCAGCAGCCCCCGCAGACAGGGCCCGAACACCGGGGAGCTGTTTTTT
CDR3: CASSPRRQGPNTGELFF

D: -
J: TRBJ1-5
V: TRBV19
size: -
DNA: TGTGCCAGTAGTATAGGGCAGTATCAGCCCCAGCATTTT
CDR3: CASSIGQYQPQHF

D: TRBD2
J: TRBJ2-1
V: TRBV7-6
size: -
DNA: TGTGCCAGCAGCTTAGTAGCGGGAGTAAGGAATGAGCAGTTCTTC
CDR3: CASSLVAGVRNEQFF

D: TRBD1
J: TRBJ1-1
V: TRBV9
size: -
DNA: TGTGCCAGCAGCCTAGGACAGGGCAGCGCTGAAGCTTTCTTT
CDR3: CASSLGQGSAEAFF

D: -
J: TRBJ2-5
V: TRBV29-1
size: -
DNA: TGCAGCGCCAAAAGCGGGTACCAAGAGACCCAGTACTTC
CDR3: CSAKSGYQETQYF

D: -
J: TRBJ2-2
V: TRBV30
size: once
DNA: TGTGCCTGGACGGGTAATTCCGCCGGGGAGCTGTTTTTT
CDR3: CAWTGNSAGELFF

D: -
J: TRBJ1-1
V: TRBV29-1
size: -
DNA: TGCAGCGTTACCCCTATTCGTTCCGGTATGAACACTGAAGCTTTCTTT
CDR3: CSVTPIRSGMNTEAFF

D: -
J: TRBJ2-2
V: TRBV5-1
size: -
DNA: TGCGTCAGCAGCTTGGAAACAGGGACCGGGGCCGCCGGGGAGCTGTTTTTT
CDR3: CVSSLETGTGAAGELFF

D: TRBD1
J: TRBJ2-7
V: TRBV5-6
size: -
DNA: TGTGCCAGCAGACCACGACAGGGATCCTACGAGCAGTACTTC
CDR3: CASRPRQGSYEQYF

D: -
J: TRBJ1-1
V: TRBV27
size: few
DNA: TGTGCCAGCAGATCGGGGGTTTCTGAAGCTTTCTTT
CDR3: CASRSGVSEAFF

D: -
J: TRBJ2-5
V: TRBV29-1
size: once
DNA: TGCAGCGTTTCCCAGTTATTACAAGAGACCCAGTACTTC
CDR3: CSVSQLLQETQYF

D: -
J: TRBJ2-7
V: TRBV11-2
size: few
DNA: TGTGCCAGCAGCTTAGGGGCAGGGAACTACTACGAGCAGTACTTC
CDR3: CASSLGAGNYYEQYF

D: -
J: TRBJ1-3
V: TRBV5-4
size: few
DNA: TGTGCCAGCAGCCCGGTGGAGGGTATCGGAAACACCATATATTTT
CDR3: CASSPVEGIGNTIYF

D: TRBD1
J: TRBJ1-2
V: TRBV20-1
size: -
DNA: TGCAGTGCTCCGACAGGGATCGGCTACACCTTC
CDR3: CSAPTGIGYTF

D: TRBD1
J: TRBJ2-7
V: TRBV7-9
size: -
DNA: TGTGCCAGCAGCTTAGGACAGGGGGTGGACGAGCAGTACTTC
CDR3: CASSLGQGVDEQYF

D: TRBD2
J: TRBJ2-5
V: TRBV7-2
size: -
DNA: TGTGCCAGCAGCTTAAGTAGCGGGCCCCAAGAGACCCAGTACTTC
CDR3: CASSLSSGPQETQYF

D: -
J: TRBJ1-3
V: TRBV11-2
size: -
DNA: TGTGCCAGCAGCTTAACATCCTCGGGAAACACCATATATTTT
CDR3: CASSLTSSGNTIYF

D: -
J: TRBJ1-1
V: TRBV7-8
size: -
DNA: TGTGCCAGCAGCCCCGGGGGAGGGGCGATGGGAACTGAAGCTTTCTTT
CDR3: CASSPGGGAMGTEAFF

D: TRBD2
J: TRBJ2-1
V: TRBV5-4
size: -
DNA: TGTGCCAGCAGCTTGAGACTAGCGGGGCTCGACAATGAGCAGTTCTTC
CDR3: CASSLRLAGLDNEQFF

D: -
J: TRBJ2-7
V: TRBV15
size: -
DNA: TGTGCCACCAGCAGAGGTCAGGGAGGATACGAGCAGTACTTC
CDR3: CATSRGQGGYEQYF

D: -
J: TRBJ1-6
V: TRBV25-1
size: -
DNA: TGTGCCAGCAGTGAGTCTGTCTATAATTCACCCCTCCACTTT
CDR3: CASSESVYNSPLHF

D: -
J: TRBJ1-3
V: TRBV28
size: -
DNA: TGTGCCAGCAGTTTATTTCGGCTTTCAGGTGGAAACACCATATATTTT
CDR3: CASSLFRLSGGNTIYF

D: -
J: TRBJ2-4
V: TRBV29-1
size: once
DNA: TGCAGCGTTGAAGAGGCCAGAGCGATAGCCAAAAACATTCAGTACTTC
CDR3: CSVEEARAIAKNIQYF

D: TRBD1
J: TRBJ2-7
V: TRBV14
size: -
DNA: TGTGCCAGCAGCCCCCGGGACAGGACCTACGAGCAGTACTTC
CDR3: CASSPRDRTYEQYF